A single sample gave rise to the 5 T cell receptor beta chains below, sequenced in a study of beta chain features in type 1 diabetes. Expressed TCRB transcripts were sequenced after all isolated RNA was converted to cDNA. The assay was immunoSEQ multiplex PCR, and TCRdb's table has in-frame clones only and misses some. The data hold 300,000 to 450,000 clones, with around a fifth observed a single time. The source material was naive CD4+ T cells from blood. Source of these receptors: a woman in her late teens or twenties in good health.

The gene calls are TRBV6-1 and TRBJ2-7; TRBD2 matches at 8 bases. Trimming at V came to 5 bases and at J to 2 bases, leaving 5 bases not matched to a gene. The germline gives CDR1 MNHNS, CDR2 SASEGT. This CDR3 region has 14 residues. CDR3 coding DNA: TGTGCCAGCAGTTTACTAGCGGCTCCCTACGAGCAGTACTTC. Protein sequence: CASSLLAAPYEQYF.

The V gene is TRBV6-5, the J gene TRBJ2-1, with 12 bases identical to TRBD2. Trimming took 4 bases from V and 9 from J; bases not matched to a gene: 7. Germline V gene lookup returns CDR1 MNHEY and CDR2 SVGAGI. The CDR3 extends over 15 amino acids. The CDR3 sequence is CASSWRLAGEFEQFF. In DNA, the CDR3 is TGTGCCAGCAGTTGGCGACTAGCGGGAGAGTTTGAGCAGTTCTTC.

This clone occurred a few times. The genes are TRBV6-1 and TRBJ2-2; D uncertain. The CDR3 has 13 amino acids. CDR1 and CDR2 (germline): MNHNS, SASEGT. The germline V and J ends were trimmed by 7 bases and 5 bases, with 11 bases remaining between them. The CDR3 DNA reads as TGTGCCAGCATGGTTTCGACTACCGGGGAGCTGTTTTTT. Translating it yields CASMVSTTGELFF.

This sequence joins TRBV11-2 and TRBJ2-7; 7 bases line up with TRBD1. Germline CDR1 SGHAT, CDR2 FQNNGV. The ends lost 6 bases at V and 2 bases at J; junction bases unmatched: 7. The CDR3 loop spans 14 amino acids. The CDR3 nucleotides are TGTGCCAGCAGAAAACCGGGACAGACCTACGAGCAGTACTTC. Translated: CASRKPGQTYEQYF.

This rearrangement joins TRBV18 to TRBJ2-1, with a weak D call TRBD1 (6 bases). Germline loops: CDR1 KGHSH, CDR2 LQKENI. Deletions cut 6 bases from V and 3 bases from J, with 12 bases between. The CDR3 loop spans 14 amino acids. CDR3 sequence reads: CASSPHRDYNEQFF. Here the CDR3 DNA reads TGTGCCAGCTCGCCTCACAGGGACTACAATGAGCAGTTCTTC.